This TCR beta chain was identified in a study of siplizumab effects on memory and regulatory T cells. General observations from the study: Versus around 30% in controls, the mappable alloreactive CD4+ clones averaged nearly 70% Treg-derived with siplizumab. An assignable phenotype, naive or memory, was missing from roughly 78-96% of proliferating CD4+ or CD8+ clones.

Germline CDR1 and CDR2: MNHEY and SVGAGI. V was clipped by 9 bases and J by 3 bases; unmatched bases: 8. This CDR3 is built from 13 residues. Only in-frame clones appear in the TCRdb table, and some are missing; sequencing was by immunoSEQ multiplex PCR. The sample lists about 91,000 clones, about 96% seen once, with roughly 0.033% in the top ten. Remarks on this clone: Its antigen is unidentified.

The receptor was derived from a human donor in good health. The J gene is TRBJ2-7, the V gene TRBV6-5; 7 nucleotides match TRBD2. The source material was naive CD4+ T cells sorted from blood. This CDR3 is CASGGRGVYEQYF. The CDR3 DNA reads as TGTGCCAGTGGGGGTCGGGGGGTCTACGAGCAGTACTTC.